The rows below give T cell receptor beta chains drawn from one sample of a study of T cell responses to AZD1222 COVID-19 vaccine. Profiling relied on immunoSEQ multiplex PCR, and the TCRdb table lists in-frame clones only, not all of them. The sample has 200,000 to 300,000 clones; 93% are singletons. Sequencing used peripheral blood, obtained on day 0 of AZD1222 vaccination. The source of these receptors is an adult in good health. CDR3s include the opening cysteine and the closing phenylalanine or tryptophan. The D gene is left open where the match is weak. Where a row states a size, it is once, few, many or the class of an expanded clone; other rows omit it.

size	V	length	J	D	DNA	CDR3
-	TRBV4-1	14	TRBJ2-3	TRBD1	TGCGCCAGCAGCCAGCGGGACAGGGGAGATACGCAGTATTTT	CASSQRDRGDTQYF
-	TRBV7-3	13	TRBJ2-5	-	TGTGCCAGCAGCCTAGGGGCCGAAGAGACCCAGTACTTC	CASSLGAEETQYF
once	TRBV3-1/TRBV3-2	13	TRBJ2-6	-	TGTGCCAGCAGCCCTCAAGGGGCCAACGTCCTGACTTTC	CASSPQGANVLTF
-	TRBV6-5	13	TRBJ1-5	-	TGTGCCAGCGAGATGCAGGACAATCAGCCCCAGCATTTT	CASEMQDNQPQHF
-	TRBV28	17	TRBJ1-2	TRBD1	TGTGCCAGCACCATTATGTTGGGGGACAGGGGGAACTATGGCTACACCTTC	CASTIMLGDRGNYGYTF
-	TRBV5-1	17	TRBJ2-7	TRBD1	TGCGCCAGCAGCTTGGCCCCTCCGGGACAGGGCACCTACGAGCAGTACTTC	CASSLAPPGQGTYEQYF
-	TRBV25-1	16	TRBJ1-6	-	TGTGCCAGCAAGGGGCCAGGGCGGTTTGAGGGTTCACCCCTCCACTTT	CASKGPGRFEGSPLHF
-	TRBV28	13	TRBJ2-4	-	TGTGCCAGCACTCCGGGGCTTAAAAACATTCAGTACTTC	CASTPGLKNIQYF
-	TRBV5-5	13	TRBJ2-6	-	TGTGCCAGCAGGTTGATGGGGGCCAACGTCCTGACTTTC	CASRLMGANVLTF
-	TRBV4-2	20	TRBJ2-1	TRBD2	TGTGCCAGCAGCCAAGATCACCCCGAACTAGCGGGAGGGGCAAGCAATGAGCAGTTCTTC	CASSQDHPELAGGASNEQFF
-	TRBV18	13	TRBJ1-2	-	TGTGCCAGCTCACCAAGCGACACGAGGGGCTACACCTTC	CASSPSDTRGYTF
once	TRBV14	16	TRBJ2-1	TRBD2	TGTGCCAGCAGCCAACCCGGGACTAGCGGGTACAATGAGCAGTTCTTC	CASSQPGTSGYNEQFF
once	TRBV28	12	TRBJ1-5	-	TGTGCCAGCAGTCCAGGGAATCAGCCCCAGCATTTT	CASSPGNQPQHF
-	TRBV7-2	13	TRBJ1-1	TRBD1	TGTGCCAGCAGCGCACAGGGGGCTTCTGAAGCTTTCTTT	CASSAQGASEAFF
-	TRBV5-4	13	TRBJ2-5	TRBD2	TGTGCCAGCAGCAGCGGGACGGGAGAGACCCAGTACTTC	CASSSGTGETQYF
-	TRBV7-8	15	TRBJ1-2	-	TGTGCCAGCAGCTTAGGGGGCGGGGGAGGTTATGGCTACACCTTC	CASSLGGGGGYGYTF
-	TRBV5-6	15	TRBJ2-7	TRBD1	TGTGCCAGCAGAGCAGGTGGGACAGGGGGCGCCCAGCAGTACTTC	CASRAGGTGGAQQYF
once	TRBV6-2/TRBV6-3	16	TRBJ2-3	TRBD2	TGTGCCAGCAGTCCCGGGCTAGCGGGAGCCCTAGGTACGCAGTATTTT	CASSPGLAGALGTQYF
-	TRBV15	13	TRBJ2-7	-	TGTGCCACCGGGAACGGCCTAATAAACGAGCAGTACTTC	CATGNGLINEQYF
-	TRBV5-4	12	TRBJ2-1	-	TGTGCCAGCAGCGTCCCTGGGGGAGAGCAGTTCTTC	CASSVPGGEQFF
-	TRBV19	13	TRBJ1-1	-	TGTGCCAGTAGTATGGCAGGAAGCACTGAAGCTTTCTTT	CASSMAGSTEAFF
-	TRBV2	13	TRBJ1-5	-	TGTGCCAGCAGTGCCAGCTATCAGCAAGCCCAGCATTTT	CASSASYQQAQHF
-	TRBV19	11	TRBJ1-2	-	TGTGCCAGCCGCTTGGGGGGAGGCTACACCTTC	CASRLGGGYTF
-	TRBV28	15	TRBJ2-7	TRBD1	TGTGCCAGCAGGATGACAGGGGCCGGCCTTCGGGAGCAGTACTTC	CASRMTGAGLREQYF
-	TRBV9	12	TRBJ2-2	-	TGTGCCAGCTCCTTCCCCGCCGGGGAGCTGTTTTTT	CASSFPAGELFF
few	TRBV5-6	12	TRBJ2-7	-	TGTGCCAGCAGCGGGAGCTCCTACGAGCAGTACTTC	CASSGSSYEQYF
-	TRBV29-1	15	TRBJ1-1	-	TGCAGCGTCGCCAAGCCAGGACAGTTGAACACTGAAGCTTTCTTT	CSVAKPGQLNTEAFF
-	TRBV11-3	11	TRBJ1-2	-	TGTGCCAGCAGCCCCATCGGAGGCTACACCTTC	CASSPIGGYTF
-	TRBV6-5	14	TRBJ2-7	-	TGTGCCAGCTCCTACTTGGACAGCTCCTACGAGCAGTACTTC	CASSYLDSSYEQYF
once	TRBV25-1	14	TRBJ2-1	TRBD2	TGTGCCTGCCAGGGGCGGGAGGGCCCCAATGAGCAGTTCTTC	CACQGREGPNEQFF
-	TRBV19	13	TRBJ2-7	TRBD2	TGTGCCAGTAGTACGTCCGGGAGGGGCGAGCAGTACTTC	CASSTSGRGEQYF
once	TRBV19	14	TRBJ1-5	-	TGTGCCAGTAGTAGAGGATGGGCAGGTCAGCCCCAGCATTTT	CASSRGWAGQPQHF
-	TRBV2	12	TRBJ1-3	-	TGTGCCAGCAGGGCGCCTGGAAACACCATATATTTT	CASRAPGNTIYF
-	TRBV18	13	TRBJ1-2	-	TGTGCCAGCTCACCCTTAGGGGACTATGGCTACACCTTC	CASSPLGDYGYTF
-	TRBV27	16	TRBJ1-6	TRBD1	TGTGCCAGCAGTTATCTTCGGGACAGGGATAATTCACCCCTCCACTTT	CASSYLRDRDNSPLHF
once	TRBV4-2	16	TRBJ1-5	-	TGTGCCAGCAGCCGGTCCCGGGGGAATAGCAATCAGCCCCAGCATTTT	CASSRSRGNSNQPQHF
-	TRBV9	16	TRBJ1-3	-	TGTGCCAGCAGCTCCCGAGGCGGGACAACTGGAAACACCATATATTTT	CASSSRGGTTGNTIYF
-	TRBV3-1/TRBV3-2	15	TRBJ2-5	TRBD2	TGTGCCAGCAGCCACCTCGGACTAGCGGGGGCCGGTAGGTACTTC	CASSHLGLAGAGRYF
-	TRBV6-5	13	TRBJ1-2	-	TGTGCCAGCAGTTACGTGGGGTACTATGGCTACACCTTC	CASSYVGYYGYTF
-	TRBV6-1	16	TRBJ1-6	TRBD1	TGTGCCAGCAGTGAAAGGGGGACAGGATCCAATTCACCCCTCCACTTT	CASSERGTGSNSPLHF
-	TRBV5-1	13	TRBJ2-7	-	TGCGCCAGCAGACCTCAGGGACTCTACGAGCAGTACTTC	CASRPQGLYEQYF
-	TRBV7-9	15	TRBJ2-7	-	TGTGCCAGCAGCCCAATCCGGGACCCTCAGAACGAGCAGTACTTC	CASSPIRDPQNEQYF
-	TRBV27	12	TRBJ2-7	-	TGTGCCAGCAGTACCGAGTCCTACGAGCAGTACTTC	CASSTESYEQYF
-	TRBV28	15	TRBJ1-4	-	TGTGCCAGCAGTAGACCGGGGGAAACTAATGAAAAACTGTTTTTT	CASSRPGETNEKLFF
-	TRBV5-1	13	TRBJ1-1	-	TGCGCCAGCAGCTTGGGGTGGAACACTGAAGCTTTCTTT	CASSLGWNTEAFF
-	TRBV7-2	15	TRBJ2-7	TRBD1	TGTGCCAGCAGCGCGACCGGGGACAGGCACTACGAGCAGTACTTC	CASSATGDRHYEQYF
-	TRBV3-1/TRBV3-2	15	TRBJ1-3	-	TGTGCCAGCAGCCAAGAACTTTTCTCTGGAAACACCATATATTTT	CASSQELFSGNTIYF
-	TRBV3-1/TRBV3-2	17	TRBJ1-2	-	TGTGCCAGCAGCCAGGCGGGCAGGGTTACGGCTAACTATGGCTACACCTTC	CASSQAGRVTANYGYTF
-	TRBV10-3	16	TRBJ1-2	-	TGTGCCACACAGAGTATCAGGGATTCGGCTAACTATGGCTACACCTTC	CATQSIRDSANYGYTF
-	TRBV6-5	14	TRBJ2-1	-	TGTGCCAGCAGTTACTCGACGGATTACAATGAGCAGTTCTTC	CASSYSTDYNEQFF
-	TRBV28	18	TRBJ2-1	TRBD2	TGTGCCAGCAGTCCCGGACTAGCGGGGGGGCGTATTGGCAATGAGCAGTTCTTC	CASSPGLAGGRIGNEQFF
-	TRBV11-2	15	TRBJ1-2	-	TGTGCCAGCAGCCCCAACCCCGGACAGAACTATGGCTACACCTTC	CASSPNPGQNYGYTF
-	TRBV2	12	TRBJ1-4	-	TGTGCCACCAACTGGGATCGAGAAAAACTGTTTTTT	CATNWDREKLFF
-	TRBV28	13	TRBJ1-2	-	TGTGCCAGCAGTCCGCAATATAGTGGTGGCTACACCTTC	CASSPQYSGGYTF
-	TRBV7-3	10	TRBJ1-1	-	TGTGCCAGCAGCCCGCGGGGCGCTTTCTTT	CASSPRGAFF